This is a list of T cell receptor beta chains from one sample in a study of cytotoxic CD8 clonotypes in ibrutinib-treated CLL. Here immunoSEQ multiplex PCR was the method, and the copy in TCRdb shows in-frame clones only, minus some. The table lists 55,000 to 80,000 clones, around 60% of them singletons. The specimen was PBMCs, collected after 12 months of ibrutinib treatment. These receptors were collected from a human donor with chronic lymphocytic leukemia. Each CDR3 is given with its conserved first and last residue. D genes are given only for firm matches. Where a row states a size, it is once, few, many or the class of an expanded clone; other rows omit it.

clone_size j_call d_call v_call cdr3_nt cdr3_aa
. TRBJ2-3 . TRBV11-2 TGTGCCAGCAGCTTAGGTGCCCCGGGAGATACGCAGTATTTT CASSLGAPGDTQYF
. TRBJ1-1 . TRBV28 TGTGCCAGCACGCTGCCTATGAACACTGAAGCTTTCTTT CASTLPMNTEAFF
once TRBJ2-3 . TRBV28 TGTGCCAGCAGTTTCACGCACGGGATTCGAGGCCCAGATACGCAGTATTTT CASSFTHGIRGPDTQYF
. TRBJ2-6 TRBD1 TRBV5-1 TGCGCCAGCAGCTTGATGGGACAGGTGAATTCTGGGGCCAACGTCCTGACTTTC CASSLMGQVNSGANVLTF
. TRBJ1-2 TRBD1 TRBV7-2 TGTGCCAGCAGCTTGGACAGGTCGGCCTCCTATGGCTACACCTTC CASSLDRSASYGYTF
. TRBJ1-5 . TRBV27 TGTGCCAGCAGTTCAGGGTATCAGCCCCAGCATTTT CASSSGYQPQHF
many TRBJ2-3 TRBD1 TRBV28 TGTGCCAGCAGTTATCCGGGACAGGGGTTGGATACGCAGTATTTT CASSYPGQGLDTQYF
. TRBJ1-2 . TRBV9 TGTGCCAGCAGCGTAGAGCCCGGACAGAACTATGGCTACACCTTC CASSVEPGQNYGYTF
. TRBJ2-3 . TRBV2 TGTGCCAGCAGTGTATCGGAGAGCACAGATACGCAGTATTTT CASSVSESTDTQYF
once TRBJ2-5 . TRBV5-1 TGCGCCAGCAGCCAAACTAGCCCTCAGGAGACCCAGTACTTC CASSQTSPQETQYF
few TRBJ1-2 . TRBV28 TGTGCCAGCAGTTTATGGGACAGCGGCTACACCTTC CASSLWDSGYTF
. TRBJ2-1 . TRBV5-1 TGCGCCAGCAGCTCCCTCGTGTGGCCCAATGAGCAGTTCTTC CASSSLVWPNEQFF
. TRBJ1-3 . TRBV6-6 TGTGCCAGCAGTTTTGACGGCCTCTCTGGAAACACCATATATTTT CASSFDGLSGNTIYF
. TRBJ1-1 TRBD1 TRBV5-4 TGTGCCAGCAGCATAGGGGACAGGGGAATGGACACTGAAGCTTTCTTT CASSIGDRGMDTEAFF
few TRBJ1-2 TRBD1 TRBV7-6 TGTGCCAGCAGCTTACGGACAGGGGGTGATGGCTACACCTTC CASSLRTGGDGYTF
. TRBJ1-5 . TRBV7-9 TGTGCCAGCAGCCCCGACGGGAGGAGAGATCAGCCCCAGCATTTT CASSPDGRRDQPQHF
. TRBJ2-7 . TRBV7-9 TGTGCCAGCACCCAAAGCGGACCGAGCTCCTACGAGCAGTACTTC CASTQSGPSSYEQYF
. TRBJ1-2 . TRBV12-2 TGTGCCAGCAGCTTAGCCCACAGAGCCAACTATGGCTACACCTTC CASSLAHRANYGYTF
few TRBJ2-2 . TRBV6-6 TGTGCGGCTCGAGGGCAGGGCGGCACCGGGGAGCTGTTTTTT CAARGQGGTGELFF
once TRBJ2-1 . TRBV29-1 TGCAGCGTTGAAGGATTTGGTGGTGGGGGGCTCTCCTACAATGAGCAGTTCTTC CSVEGFGGGGLSYNEQFF
. TRBJ1-5 . TRBV28 TGTGCCAGCAATGGTAGTGGGGGCAATCAGCCCCAGCATTTT CASNGSGGNQPQHF
. TRBJ2-1 TRBD2 TRBV10-1 TGCGCCACCTCTCGTAGCGGGAGGAGCCACAATGAGCAGTTCTTC CATSRSGRSHNEQFF
few TRBJ1-5 TRBD1 TRBV28 TGTGCCAGCAGCTCCGGCCCGGGACAGGGGGTTATCAATCAGCCCCAGCATTTT CASSSGPGQGVINQPQHF
many TRBJ1-5 . TRBV28 TGTGCCAGCAGTTTACATAGGGGCGGCAATCAGCCCCAGCATTTT CASSLHRGGNQPQHF
few TRBJ1-3 . TRBV29-1 TGCAGCGGAGGATGGGGTGCTGGAAACACCATATATTTT CSGGWGAGNTIYF
few TRBJ1-5 . TRBV18 TGTGCCAGCTCACTCGACAGAGACAATAGCAATCAGCCCCAGCATTTT CASSLDRDNSNQPQHF
. TRBJ1-6 . TRBV28 TGTGCCAGCATACCACAGGTCCACGGTTCACCCCTCCACTTT CASIPQVHGSPLHF
. TRBJ2-5 TRBD1 TRBV5-1 TGCGCCAGCAGCTTGGGGGACAGGTGGTCCCTCGAAGGGGAGACCCAGTACTTC CASSLGDRWSLEGETQYF
once TRBJ2-3 TRBD2 TRBV7-2 TGTGCCAGCAGCCACCAGGCGGGGGGTCGGACAGATACGCAGTATTTT CASSHQAGGRTDTQYF
many TRBJ1-2 TRBD1 TRBV18 TGTGCCAGCTCACCGCAAGGGACAGTAGCTAACTATGGCTACACCTTC CASSPQGTVANYGYTF
once TRBJ1-1 . TRBV11-2 TGTGCCAGCAGCTTTTTTTTGAACACTGAAGCTTTCTTT CASSFFLNTEAFF
. TRBJ2-2 . TRBV7-9 TGTGCCAGCAGCTTAGTCTGGGGGCACGGGGAGCTGTTTTTT CASSLVWGHGELFF
. TRBJ1-2 . TRBV20-1 TGCAGTGCTGGGGAGAGCTATGGCTACACCTTC CSAGESYGYTF
. TRBJ2-5 TRBD2 TRBV7-9 TGTGCCAGCAGCTTCGGCGGGGGGGTAGAGACCCAGTACTTC CASSFGGGVETQYF
. TRBJ2-1 . TRBV11-3 TGTGCCAGCAGCCCGACTATCGCTGGTGAGCAGTTCTTC CASSPTIAGEQFF
. TRBJ1-1 . TRBV5-6 TGTGCCAGCAGCTTGCAAGGCACTGAAGCTTTCTTT CASSLQGTEAFF
. TRBJ2-2 . TRBV18 TGTGCCAGCTCACCCGGACGGGGGAACACCGGGGAGCTGTTTTTT CASSPGRGNTGELFF
few TRBJ1-2 TRBD1 TRBV6-5 TGTGCCAGCACTCGGGACAGCTCCAACTATGGCTACACCTTC CASTRDSSNYGYTF
few TRBJ2-7 TRBD2 TRBV5-5 TGTGCCAGCAGCTGGACTAGCGGGAGGCCCACGTCCTACGAGCAGTACTTC CASSWTSGRPTSYEQYF
few TRBJ1-4 . TRBV5-4 TGTGCCAGCAGCGCCGGGTCCGGGGGGCATGAAAAACTGTTTTTT CASSAGSGGHEKLFF
. TRBJ2-7 TRBD1 TRBV2 TGTGCCAGCCGCCGGGACAGGGGGCGCGGCGAGCAGTACTTC CASRRDRGRGEQYF
. TRBJ2-7 TRBD2 TRBV28 TGTGCCAGCAGACTAGCGGGCATAACCCATCGGGAGCAGTACTTC CASRLAGITHREQYF
. TRBJ1-3 . TRBV7-9 TGTGCCAGCAGCACGCGGGCCTCTGGAAACACCATATATTTT CASSTRASGNTIYF
many TRBJ1-4 . TRBV5-4 TGTGCCAGCAGCCGTAGGGCCGAAAAACTGTTTTTT CASSRRAEKLFF
. TRBJ2-2 . TRBV12-2 TGTGCAAGTCGCTTAGCGGGACAGGCGAACACCGGGGAGCTGTTTTTT CASRLAGQANTGELFF
. TRBJ2-3 . TRBV21-1 TGTGCCAGCAGCAAAGAGGGCGGGGGCACTGGTCTTCCTAGCACAGATACGCAGTATTTT CASSKEGGGTGLPSTDTQYF
few TRBJ1-4 . TRBV28 TGTGCCAGCAGTGGAGACAGATTGGATGAAAAACTGTTTTTT CASSGDRLDEKLFF
. TRBJ2-7 . TRBV6-5 TGTGCCAGCAGTCTGCGCGAGCAAGGGATTTTCGAGCAGTACTTC CASSLREQGIFEQYF
. TRBJ2-3 TRBD2 TRBV19 TGTGCCAGCGGACTAGCGGGCATAGATACGCAGTATTTT CASGLAGIDTQYF
. TRBJ2-2 TRBD1 TRBV6-4 TGTGCCAGCAGTCTAACAGGGGCGGGCACCGGGGAGCTGTTTTTT CASSLTGAGTGELFF
. TRBJ2-7 . TRBV4-2 TGTGCCAGCAGCCCCTACCTTCGGGAAGGGGCCTACGAGCAGTACTTC CASSPYLREGAYEQYF
. TRBJ2-3 . TRBV4-2 TGTGCCAGCAGCCAAGACCCTTGGGGACATCCCACAGATACGCAGTATTTT CASSQDPWGHPTDTQYF